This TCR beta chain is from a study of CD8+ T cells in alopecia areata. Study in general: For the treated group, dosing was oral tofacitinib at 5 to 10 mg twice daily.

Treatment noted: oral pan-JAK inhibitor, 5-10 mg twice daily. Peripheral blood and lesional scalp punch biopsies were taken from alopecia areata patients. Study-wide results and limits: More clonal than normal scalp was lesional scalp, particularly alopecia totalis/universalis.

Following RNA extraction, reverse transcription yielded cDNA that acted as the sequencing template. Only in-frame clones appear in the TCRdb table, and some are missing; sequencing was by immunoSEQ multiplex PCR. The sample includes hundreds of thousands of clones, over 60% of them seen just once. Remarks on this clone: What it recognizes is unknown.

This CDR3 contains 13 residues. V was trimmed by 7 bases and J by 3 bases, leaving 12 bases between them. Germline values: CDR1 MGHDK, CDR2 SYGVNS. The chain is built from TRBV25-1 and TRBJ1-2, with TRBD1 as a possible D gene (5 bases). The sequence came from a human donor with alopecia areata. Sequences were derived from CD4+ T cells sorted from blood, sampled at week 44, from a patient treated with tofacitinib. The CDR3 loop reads CASTSTGDYGYTF. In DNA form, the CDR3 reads TGTGCCAGCACCTCCACGGGGGACTATGGCTACACCTTC.